This TCR beta chain was recovered during a study of T cells expressing NK-cell markers. As for the study in general: Repertoire data for TCR beta were derived from sorted T cells (CD3+CD56+NKG2C+, CD3+CD56+NKG2C- and CD3+CD56-NKG2C+). Seven donors tested HCMV-seropositive and one tested seronegative among the eight sequenced.

Study findings and constraints: NKG2C+ dominant clonotypes from several donors made up about 1.0-8% of CD8+ T cells.

UMI-tagged 5'RACE template switching yielded the TCR beta cDNA. TCRdb re-called the 5' RACE reads and shows each CDR3 protein once, DNA omitted. The sample is made up of roughly 420,000 distinct CDR3 sequences, and the top ten hold 6% to 9.5% of it. Notes on this clonotype: What it binds is not known.

The sequence came from a woman aged 18 to 75 in good health. Sequencing was carried out using blood T cells: a sorted CD56 or NKG2C T cell subset, CD4+ or CD8+ T cells, or bulk PBMC T cells (not recorded which).

CDR3 protein: CAISAARDNEQFF. The chain combines TRBV10-3 with TRBJ2-1; TCRdb's D call, TRBD2, is unchecked because there is no DNA. In germline, CDR1 is ENHRY, CDR2 SYGVKD. The CDR3 length is 13 residues.